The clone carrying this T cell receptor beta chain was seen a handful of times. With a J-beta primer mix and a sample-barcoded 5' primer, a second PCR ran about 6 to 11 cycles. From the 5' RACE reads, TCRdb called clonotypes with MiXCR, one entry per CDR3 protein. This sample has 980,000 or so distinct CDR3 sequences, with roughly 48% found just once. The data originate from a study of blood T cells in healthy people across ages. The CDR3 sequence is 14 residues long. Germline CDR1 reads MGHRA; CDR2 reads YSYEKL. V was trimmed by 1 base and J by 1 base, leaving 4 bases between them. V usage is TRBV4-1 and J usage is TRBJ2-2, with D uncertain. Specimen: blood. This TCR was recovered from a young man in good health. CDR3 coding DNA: TGCGCCAGCAGCCAAGGATTGAACACCGGGGAGCTGTTTTTT. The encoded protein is CASSQGLNTGELFF.